This T cell receptor (beta chain) was observed in a study of T cells in women clearing cervical HPV infection. Study-wide context: Case blood drawn at lesion detection; control blood after infection cleared. Cases' blood sampling followed lesion detection by median around 160 days (90 to 200). With HLA typing for only a few women, HLA confounding remains possible.

All donors had a single incident cervical HPV16 infection, not prevalent. The assay was immunoSEQ multiplex PCR, and TCRdb's table has in-frame clones only and misses some. The sample includes 40,000 or so clones. This sequence originates from a woman between 18 and 75 years old with a cervical HPV16 infection that either progressed to CIN3+ or cleared (not recorded which). Sequencing was performed on blood buffy coat.

This CDR3 is CASSWKGLEYNEQFF. The sequenced part of the CDR3 DNA is TGTGCCAGCAGTTGGAAGGGACTAGAGTACAATGAG. The V and J genes are TRBV2 and TRBJ2-1; 8 nucleotides line up with TRBD2. The CDR3 end falls 3 residues outside the read, so it is completed with the germline J gene. V lost 5 bases and J lost 4; bases outside the gene matches: 7. CDR1 SNHLY and CDR2 FYNNEI come from the germline V gene. The CDR3 is 15 amino acids.